The clone carrying this T cell receptor (beta chain) was seen many times. Its antigen is as yet unknown. V was cut by 3 bases and J by 6 bases, with 13 bases left in between. The CDR3 runs to 13 residues. CDR1 and CDR2 from the germline V gene are SQVTM and ANQGSEA. This entry comes from a study of molecular identifiers for immune sequencing clone quantification. Study-wide findings and caveats: Beyond 20 RNA copies, clones held over 98% of effector molecules, compared with under 1% in naive cells. Spike-in Jurkat TCR RNA from a single cell reportedly registered among one million naive cells.

One entry per CDR3 protein results from TCRdb running MiXCR on the PCR reads. Of about 640,000 distinct CDR3 sequences in the sample, approximately 20% were seen once. The chain uses TRBV29-1 and TRBJ2-3; D not resolved. This receptor was taken from a human donor in good health. Some libraries in this study had Jurkat cell RNA spiked in. The material sequenced was naive CD8+ T cells from blood, with Jurkat cell RNA spiked in. Subset given: FACS-sorted CD8+CD4-CCR7+CD45RA+ naive T cells. For the CDR3, the DNA is TGCAGCGTTGAGGAATCCATCACCGATACGCAGTATTTT. Amino acid sequence: CSVEESITDTQYF.